The rows below give T cell receptor beta chains drawn from one sample of a study of T cells in localized non-small cell lung cancer. This table comes from immunoSEQ multiplex PCR, and its TCRdb copy is limited to in-frame clones, with some not included. The data hold tens of thousands of clones, with 91% observed a single time. The sample here was peripheral blood, taken before any cancer treatment. These receptor sequences come from a man between 40 and 70 years old with stage I lung adenocarcinoma. The CDR3 runs from the conserved cysteine through the conserved F or W. The D gene is left open where the match is weak. The listing skips clone size in some rows; elsewhere it reads once, few, many or a size class.

d_gene	v_gene	j_gene	len	abundance	CDR3nt	CDR3aa
TRBD2	TRBV27	TRBJ2-2	13	-	TGTGCCATCAGACGCGGGAGTACCGGGGAGCTGTTTTTT	CAIRRGSTGELFF
TRBD1	TRBV7-9	TRBJ2-5	15	few	TGTGCCAGCAGCGGGTGGGACAGTTGGGAAGAGACCCAGTACTTC	CASSGWDSWEETQYF
-	TRBV2	TRBJ2-7	14	-	TGTGCCAGCAGTGATGGACAGATATCCTACGAGCAGTACTTC	CASSDGQISYEQYF
-	TRBV28	TRBJ1-4	14	-	TGTGCCAGCCATCAGCGTGCAACTAATGAAAAACTGTTTTTT	CASHQRATNEKLFF
TRBD2	TRBV25-1	TRBJ2-7	13	-	TGTGCCAGCAGACTAGCGGGAGGTCACGAGCAGTACTTC	CASRLAGGHEQYF
TRBD1	TRBV7-2	TRBJ1-1	13	-	TGTGCCAGCAGCCTGGACAGGGACACTGAAGCTTTCTTT	CASSLDRDTEAFF
-	TRBV29-1	TRBJ1-1	13	-	TGCAGCGTCGAGGACCCTCGGGACACTGAAGCTTTCTTT	CSVEDPRDTEAFF
-	TRBV29-1	TRBJ1-2	12	-	TGCAGCGTTGGGGAGGCTAACTATGGCTACACCTTC	CSVGEANYGYTF
-	TRBV2	TRBJ2-3	12	-	TGTGCCAGCACCGGTTTATCAGATACGCAGTATTTT	CASTGLSDTQYF
-	TRBV10-3	TRBJ1-2	11	-	TGTGCCATCAGGGGAGGGGGTGGCTACACCTTC	CAIRGGGGYTF
-	TRBV7-3	TRBJ2-6	15	-	TGTGCCAGCAGCTATATAGGTTCGGGGGCCAACGTCCTGACTTTC	CASSYIGSGANVLTF
-	TRBV6-5	TRBJ2-7	13	-	TGTGCCAGCAGTTACTCCCGCGGCTACGAGCAGTACTTC	CASSYSRGYEQYF
TRBD2	TRBV27	TRBJ2-3	15	-	TGTGCCAGCAGTTTATCGCCCGGGAGGACAGATACGCAGTATTTT	CASSLSPGRTDTQYF
-	TRBV6-5	TRBJ2-3	14	few	TGTGCCAGCAGCCCCGGGGGCCTAAGGGATACGCAGTATTTT	CASSPGGLRDTQYF
-	TRBV2	TRBJ2-2	17	-	TGTGCCAGCAGTGATCCCGCTCGATCCCTTGGGGCCGGGGAGCTGTTTTTT	CASSDPARSLGAGELFF
-	TRBV4-2	TRBJ2-3	18	-	TGTGCCAGCAGCTCCCCCGGGAATCTGGGCGGTCCCGGAGATACGCAGTATTTT	CASSSPGNLGGPGDTQYF
TRBD1	TRBV28	TRBJ1-1	14	-	TGTGCCAGCAGTTGGACAGGATGGAACACTGAAGCTTTCTTT	CASSWTGWNTEAFF
TRBD2	TRBV5-4	TRBJ2-1	15	-	TGTGCCAGCAGCTATGGACTAGCGGGAGTTGATGAGCAGTTCTTC	CASSYGLAGVDEQFF
TRBD1	TRBV4-1	TRBJ1-4	16	-	TGCGCCAGCAGCCACCTTGAGGGACAGGGAGGTGAAAAACTGTTTTTT	CASSHLEGQGGEKLFF
-	TRBV7-3	TRBJ1-1	14	-	TGTGCCAGCAGCTTAGGGCCAGGGAACACTGAAGCTTTCTTT	CASSLGPGNTEAFF
TRBD2	TRBV5-5	TRBJ2-7	15	-	TGTGCCAGCAGCTTGGGCGCTAGCGGATCCTACGAGCAGTACTTC	CASSLGASGSYEQYF
-	TRBV27	TRBJ1-5	13	-	TGTGCCAGCAGTTTCTCTAGCAATCAGCCCCAGCATTTT	CASSFSSNQPQHF
TRBD1	TRBV5-1	TRBJ2-1	15	-	TGCGCCAGCAGCTTTGGACAGGGGGACTACAATGAGCAGTTCTTC	CASSFGQGDYNEQFF
TRBD1	TRBV7-9	TRBJ1-4	15	-	TGTGCCAGCAGCCCAACCGGGACAGGGAATGAAAAACTGTTTTTT	CASSPTGTGNEKLFF
TRBD2	TRBV7-2	TRBJ2-1	13	-	TGTGCCAGCACGGGACTATACTACAATGAGCAGTTCTTC	CASTGLYYNEQFF
TRBD1	TRBV27	TRBJ1-1	11	-	TGTGCCAGCTGGACAGGGGTTGAAGCTTTCTTT	CASWTGVEAFF
-	TRBV14	TRBJ2-5	13	once	TGTGCCAGCAGCCAGCTAGTCAGCGGGACCCAGTACTTC	CASSQLVSGTQYF
TRBD1	TRBV6-5	TRBJ2-7	14	-	TGTGCCAGCAGTTACAACGGACAGGGCTACGAGCAGTACTTC	CASSYNGQGYEQYF
TRBD2	TRBV6-5	TRBJ2-1	14	medium-sized	TGTGCCAGCAGTCCCGGGACTACCTACAATGAGCAGTTCTTC	CASSPGTTYNEQFF
-	TRBV7-3	TRBJ2-1	16	-	TGTGCCAGCAGCTTGGGTGAGGGGAGCTCCTACAATGAGCAGTTCTTC	CASSLGEGSSYNEQFF
TRBD2	TRBV4-1	TRBJ2-3	17	-	TGCGCCAGCAGCCGAAATGGACTAGTAGCGATGGGAGATACGCAGTATTTT	CASSRNGLVAMGDTQYF
-	TRBV4-1	TRBJ1-3	16	-	TGCGCCAGCAGCCATCCTTGGGGGAGCCACGGAAACACCATATATTTT	CASSHPWGSHGNTIYF
-	TRBV2	TRBJ1-1	13	-	TGTGCCAGCAGTACAGGGACCAACACTGAAGCTTTCTTT	CASSTGTNTEAFF
-	TRBV29-1	TRBJ2-5	18	-	TGCAGCGTTGAAGATGGACTCCGGGACCCTTTTTACCAAGAGACCCAGTACTTC	CSVEDGLRDPFYQETQYF
-	TRBV28	TRBJ1-2	15	-	TGTGCCAGCAGTTCGCCAGGGACTCTTAGCTATGGCTACACCTTC	CASSSPGTLSYGYTF
-	TRBV10-3	TRBJ2-7	15	-	TGTGCCATCAGTGAGTCGCAAAATTCGCACTACGAGCAGTACTTC	CAISESQNSHYEQYF
-	TRBV7-9	TRBJ2-2	14	once	TGTGCCAGCAGCTTAGACAGAAACACCGGGGAGCTGTTTTTT	CASSLDRNTGELFF
-	TRBV5-1	TRBJ2-1	13	-	TGCGCCAGCAGCAAGGTTTCCTACAATGAGCAGTTCTTC	CASSKVSYNEQFF
TRBD2	TRBV7-2	TRBJ2-2	15	-	TGTGCCAGCAGCCGTAGGACTAGCGGGGTCGGGGAGCTGTTTTTT	CASSRRTSGVGELFF
-	TRBV19	TRBJ1-1	13	-	TGTGCCAGTTACGGGGGCAGGATCACTGAAGCTTTCTTT	CASYGGRITEAFF
-	TRBV29-1	TRBJ2-7	13	-	TGCAGCGTTGAAGACGGCGGATCCTACGAGCAGTACTTC	CSVEDGGSYEQYF
-	TRBV21-1	TRBJ2-7	10	-	TGTGCCAGCTGGGACGACGAGCAGTACTTC	CASWDDEQYF
-	TRBV7-8	TRBJ2-7	13	-	TGTGCCAGCAGCTTAGGGGCCAGCTACGAGCAGTACTTC	CASSLGASYEQYF
-	TRBV19	TRBJ2-7	13	-	TGTGCCAGTAGTATAGACGGTTCCTACGAGCAGTACTTC	CASSIDGSYEQYF
TRBD1	TRBV6-1	TRBJ1-3	15	-	TGTGCCAGCAGTGAAGGTAGCAGGGGGAGAAACACCATATATTTT	CASSEGSRGRNTIYF
-	TRBV6-6	TRBJ1-3	14	-	TGTGCCAGCAGCTCAACAGGGTCTGGAAACACCATATATTTT	CASSSTGSGNTIYF
-	TRBV2	TRBJ1-1	11	-	TGTGCCAGCAGTGACAACACTGAAGCTTTCTTT	CASSDNTEAFF
-	TRBV19	TRBJ1-2	13	-	TGTGCCAGTAGTCCCGGGGGGGCATATGGCTACACCTTC	CASSPGGAYGYTF
-	TRBV7-9	TRBJ1-5	14	-	TGTGCCGGCACAGTTCGGCCGTATCATCAGCCCCAGCATTTT	CAGTVRPYHQPQHF
TRBD1	TRBV28	TRBJ2-3	15	-	TGTGCCAGCAGCATGGCGGACAGGGTTACAGATACGCAGTATTTT	CASSMADRVTDTQYF
-	TRBV27	TRBJ2-2	14	-	TGTGCCAGCAGTTTTTCCCCATACACCGGGGAGCTGTTTTTT	CASSFSPYTGELFF
-	TRBV7-3	TRBJ2-7	14	-	TGTGCCAGCAGCCCTCGGGAGCGGAGCTACGAGCAGTACTTC	CASSPRERSYEQYF
TRBD2	TRBV5-6	TRBJ2-5	15	-	TGTGCCAGCAGTATTAGACTAGCGGGAGGGGTGGCCCAGTACTTC	CASSIRLAGGVAQYF
TRBD1	TRBV6-5	TRBJ2-2	15	-	TGTGCCAGCAACAAGGGACAGGCGAACACCGGGGAGCTGTTTTTT	CASNKGQANTGELFF
-	TRBV5-1	TRBJ2-1	17	-	TGCGCCAGCAGCTTGGCTGGGACTCTGAGCTCCTACAATGAGCAGTTCTTC	CASSLAGTLSSYNEQFF